This is a list of T cell receptor beta chains from one sample in a study of blood T cell repertoires in COVID-19. Method: immunoSEQ multiplex PCR; TCRdb's copy keeps in-frame clones and lacks some. The profile covers some 260,000 clones, with over 75% appearing a single time and 2% to 2.5% taken by the ten largest. Sequencing used peripheral blood. These receptors all stem from a middle-aged woman who had recovered from COVID-19. Both conserved end residues are part of each CDR3. The order of the fields is clone size, V gene, J gene, D gene, CDR3 protein, CDR3 DNA. D genes are given only for firm matches. Clone sizes are given selectively: once, few, many, or a class where the clone is expanded.

clone size: many; V gene: TRBV2; J gene: TRBJ2-2; D gene: TRBD2; CDR3 protein: CASSWTSGGSTGELFF; CDR3 DNA: TGTGCCAGCAGTTGGACTAGCGGGGGATCCACCGGGGAGCTGTTTTTT
clone size: NA; V gene: TRBV27; J gene: TRBJ1-2; D gene: TRBD1; CDR3 protein: CASSLWAGGYGYTF; CDR3 DNA: TGTGCCAGCAGTTTATGGGCAGGGGGCTATGGCTACACCTTC
clone size: NA; V gene: TRBV6-5; J gene: TRBJ2-3; D gene: TRBD1; CDR3 protein: CASSTGQGRDTQYF; CDR3 DNA: TGTGCCAGCAGTACTGGACAGGGAAGGGATACGCAGTATTTT
clone size: NA; V gene: TRBV15; J gene: TRBJ2-1; D gene: NA; CDR3 protein: CATSLGRAPPTYEQFF; CDR3 DNA: TGTGCCACCAGCTTGGGGCGCGCACCGCCCACATATGAGCAGTTCTTC
clone size: NA; V gene: TRBV7-2; J gene: TRBJ2-1; D gene: TRBD2; CDR3 protein: CASSLGGRINEQFF; CDR3 DNA: TGTGCCAGCAGCTTAGGCGGGAGAATAAATGAGCAGTTCTTC
clone size: NA; V gene: TRBV5-1; J gene: TRBJ2-1; D gene: NA; CDR3 protein: CASSLGRVDNEQFF; CDR3 DNA: TGCGCCAGCAGCTTGGGCCGAGTTGACAATGAGCAGTTCTTC
clone size: NA; V gene: TRBV27; J gene: TRBJ2-3; D gene: NA; CDR3 protein: CASDPGTLAPSTDTQYF; CDR3 DNA: TGTGCCAGCGATCCCGGGACTCTAGCTCCTAGCACAGATACGCAGTATTTT
clone size: NA; V gene: TRBV18; J gene: TRBJ2-2; D gene: NA; CDR3 protein: CASSPGSGVTSGELFF; CDR3 DNA: TGTGCCAGCTCTCCAGGGTCTGGAGTTACGAGCGGGGAGCTGTTTTTT
clone size: NA; V gene: TRBV18; J gene: TRBJ1-2; D gene: NA; CDR3 protein: CASSPARGSYGYTF; CDR3 DNA: TGTGCCAGCTCACCAGCCAGGGGAAGCTATGGCTACACCTTC
clone size: NA; V gene: TRBV27; J gene: TRBJ2-2; D gene: NA; CDR3 protein: CASIKGGGGELFF; CDR3 DNA: TGTGCCAGCATCAAAGGGGGGGGCGGGGAGCTGTTTTTT
clone size: NA; V gene: TRBV11-3; J gene: TRBJ2-2; D gene: TRBD2; CDR3 protein: CASSNRLAANTGELFF; CDR3 DNA: TGTGCCAGCAGCAACCGACTAGCGGCAAACACCGGGGAGCTGTTTTTT
clone size: NA; V gene: TRBV3-1/TRBV3-2; J gene: TRBJ1-6; D gene: TRBD1; CDR3 protein: CASSLTGGANSPLHF; CDR3 DNA: TGTGCCAGCAGCCTAACAGGGGGCGCCAATTCACCCCTCCACTTT
clone size: NA; V gene: TRBV5-1; J gene: TRBJ1-3; D gene: NA; CDR3 protein: CASSLEASSGNTIYF; CDR3 DNA: TGCGCCAGCAGCTTGGAAGCTTCCTCTGGAAACACCATATATTTT
clone size: NA; V gene: TRBV4-3; J gene: TRBJ1-5; D gene: TRBD1; CDR3 protein: CASSQEWTGDQPQHF; CDR3 DNA: TGCGCCAGCAGCCAAGAATGGACAGGGGATCAGCCCCAGCATTTT
clone size: NA; V gene: TRBV6-6; J gene: TRBJ2-1; D gene: TRBD2; CDR3 protein: CASSPTSGGYNEQFF; CDR3 DNA: TGTGCCAGCAGTCCGACTAGCGGGGGTTACAATGAGCAGTTCTTC
clone size: NA; V gene: TRBV19; J gene: TRBJ2-3; D gene: TRBD1; CDR3 protein: CASSATGADTQYF; CDR3 DNA: TGTGCCAGTAGTGCAACAGGGGCAGATACGCAGTATTTT
clone size: NA; V gene: TRBV2; J gene: TRBJ2-3; D gene: NA; CDR3 protein: CAWRGPGGDTQYF; CDR3 DNA: TGTGCCTGGAGGGGGCCCGGCGGAGATACGCAGTATTTT
clone size: NA; V gene: TRBV12-3/TRBV12-4; J gene: TRBJ1-1; D gene: TRBD1; CDR3 protein: CASRGQATEAFF; CDR3 DNA: TGTGCCAGCAGGGGACAGGCTACTGAAGCTTTCTTT
clone size: NA; V gene: TRBV9; J gene: TRBJ1-6; D gene: NA; CDR3 protein: CASSVGGSGSPLHF; CDR3 DNA: TGTGCCAGCAGCGTAGGAGGGTCCGGTTCACCCCTCCACTTT
clone size: NA; V gene: TRBV7-9; J gene: TRBJ1-2; D gene: TRBD1; CDR3 protein: CASRSGGGGGYTF; CDR3 DNA: TGTGCCAGCAGGTCAGGGGGCGGAGGTGGCTACACCTTC
clone size: NA; V gene: TRBV20-1; J gene: TRBJ2-1; D gene: TRBD1; CDR3 protein: CSASPGTGIDNEQFF; CDR3 DNA: TGCAGTGCTAGTCCCGGGACAGGGATTGACAATGAGCAGTTCTTC
clone size: once; V gene: TRBV5-1; J gene: TRBJ2-3; D gene: NA; CDR3 protein: CASSWSEDTQYF; CDR3 DNA: TGCGCCAGCAGCTGGTCTGAGGATACGCAGTATTTT
clone size: NA; V gene: TRBV9; J gene: TRBJ2-3; D gene: TRBD2; CDR3 protein: CASSVLGTSGTDTQYF; CDR3 DNA: TGTGCCAGCAGCGTACTCGGGACTAGCGGCACAGATACGCAGTATTTT
clone size: NA; V gene: TRBV5-4; J gene: TRBJ2-7; D gene: NA; CDR3 protein: CASRLNGGAYEQYF; CDR3 DNA: TGTGCCAGCAGACTAAATGGAGGGGCCTACGAGCAGTACTTC
clone size: NA; V gene: TRBV6-2/TRBV6-3; J gene: TRBJ1-4; D gene: TRBD1; CDR3 protein: CASSDRDRDAEKLFF; CDR3 DNA: TGTGCCAGCAGTGACCGGGACAGGGACGCCGAAAAACTGTTTTTT
clone size: NA; V gene: TRBV4-1; J gene: TRBJ2-5; D gene: TRBD1; CDR3 protein: CASSPGQGTETQYF; CDR3 DNA: TGCGCCAGCAGCCCGGGACAGGGGACAGAGACCCAGTACTTC
clone size: NA; V gene: TRBV19; J gene: TRBJ1-5; D gene: NA; CDR3 protein: CASNRQGFQPQHF; CDR3 DNA: TGTGCCAGTAACCGGCAGGGGTTTCAGCCCCAGCATTTT
clone size: NA; V gene: TRBV19; J gene: TRBJ2-6; D gene: NA; CDR3 protein: CASIKGSGANVLTF; CDR3 DNA: TGTGCCAGTATAAAGGGGTCTGGGGCCAACGTCCTGACTTTC
clone size: NA; V gene: TRBV7-2; J gene: TRBJ2-5; D gene: NA; CDR3 protein: CASSPWTLPSETQYF; CDR3 DNA: TGTGCCAGCAGCCCGTGGACATTACCATCAGAGACCCAGTACTTC
clone size: NA; V gene: TRBV7-8; J gene: TRBJ2-7; D gene: TRBD1; CDR3 protein: CASSLAAGGPYEQYF; CDR3 DNA: TGTGCCAGCAGCTTAGCGGCAGGGGGACCCTACGAGCAGTACTTC
clone size: NA; V gene: TRBV6-2/TRBV6-3; J gene: TRBJ2-5; D gene: TRBD2; CDR3 protein: CASGRGRAGNSQETQYF; CDR3 DNA: TGTGCCAGCGGCCGGGGGAGAGCGGGGAATAGCCAAGAGACCCAGTACTTC
clone size: NA; V gene: TRBV5-8; J gene: TRBJ1-6; D gene: NA; CDR3 protein: CASSPRITSSYNSPLHF; CDR3 DNA: TGTGCCAGCAGTCCCCGCATCACGAGCTCCTATAATTCACCCCTCCACTTT
clone size: NA; V gene: TRBV2; J gene: TRBJ2-7; D gene: NA; CDR3 protein: CASSLDYNEQYF; CDR3 DNA: TGTGCCAGCAGTCTGGACTACAACGAGCAGTACTTC